Listed here are 6 T cell receptor beta chains from one sample, sequenced in a study of regulatory T cells in long-lasting Graves disease. Through Arm-PCR of CDR3 regions and iRepertoire HTBI primers, TCR beta libraries were built. TCRdb re-analysed the multiplex PCR reads in MiXCR, keeping a single row per CDR3 protein. Among roughly 300,000 distinct CDR3 sequences, 22% were seen once, and the ten largest hold around three fifths. Time point described: persistent/refractory GD, antithyroid drugs over 5 years with positive TRAb. Preparation of the TCR library used RNA extracted from PBMCs. The sample here was peripheral blood mononuclear cells (PBMCs), taken when the disease was refractory, from a patient treated with antithyroid drugs. The receptor set was obtained from a female donor with Graves disease.

In nucleotides, the CDR3 is TGTGCCAGCAGCTTAGGGGACAGGGTTGGAGATACGCAGTATTTT. Its translation: CASSLGDRVGDTQYF. The V gene is TRBV11-2, the J gene TRBJ2-3, with 9 bases fitting TRBD1. The ends lost 1 base at V and 5 bases at J; junction bases unmatched: 4. The CDR3 has 15 amino acids. The germline gives CDR1 SGHAT, CDR2 FQNNGV.

This clonotype was recorded many times. V usage is TRBV6-1 and J usage is TRBJ1-2; D remains unclear. Germline V gene data show CDR1 as MNHNS and CDR2 as SASEGT. Trimming took 3 bases from V and 2 from J, leaving 4 bases between them. The CDR3 spans 12 residues. The CDR3 loop is CASSDENYGYTF. The CDR3 bases are TGTGCCAGCAGTGACGAAAACTATGGCTACACCTTC.

This clonotype has more than one count but fewer than ten. V gene TRBV5-1 combines with J gene TRBJ1-1, with 7 positions matching TRBD1. J gave up 1 base and V 7 bases, and 7 bases lay outside the gene matches. This CDR3 has 14 amino acids. Germline loops: CDR1 SGHRS, CDR2 YFSETQ. The CDR3 DNA is TGCGCCAGCGGCAGGGACAGCTCGAACACTGAAGCTTTCTTT. Protein: CASGRDSSNTEAFF.

The rearrangement joins TRBV12-3 or TRBV12-4 to TRBJ2-3; the D is unclear. This CDR3 has 17 amino acids. V lost 0 bases and J lost 0, with 13 bases in between. The CDR3 reads CASSLAQGRPSTDTQYF. As DNA, the CDR3 is TGTGCCAGCAGTTTAGCGCAAGGGCGGCCTAGCACAGATACGCAGTATTTT.

Concerning this clonotype itself: One end of the junction is discordant with germline, which a read error may explain. CDR3 sequence (DNA): TGCGCCAGCGGCTTGGTTGGGGGCAGAGGTGATTCACCCCTCCACTTT. Residues: CASGLVGGRGDSPLHF. The chain links TRBV5-1 to TRBJ1-6; TRBD1 is a possible D gene (6 bases). Germline V gene data show CDR1 as SGHRS and CDR2 as YFSETQ. The CDR3 spans 16 residues.

In DNA form, the CDR3 reads TGTGCCAGTAGCCCTCGGACAGGGGCCTATCAGCCCCAGCATTTT. This codes for CASSPRTGAYQPQHF. The chain joins TRBV19 to TRBJ1-5, with 9 bases identical to TRBD1. Germline CDR1 and CDR2: LNHDA and SQIVND (reference sequence). The junction had 8 bases not matched to a gene; V was cut back by 6 bases and J by 5 bases. The CDR3 has 15 amino acids.